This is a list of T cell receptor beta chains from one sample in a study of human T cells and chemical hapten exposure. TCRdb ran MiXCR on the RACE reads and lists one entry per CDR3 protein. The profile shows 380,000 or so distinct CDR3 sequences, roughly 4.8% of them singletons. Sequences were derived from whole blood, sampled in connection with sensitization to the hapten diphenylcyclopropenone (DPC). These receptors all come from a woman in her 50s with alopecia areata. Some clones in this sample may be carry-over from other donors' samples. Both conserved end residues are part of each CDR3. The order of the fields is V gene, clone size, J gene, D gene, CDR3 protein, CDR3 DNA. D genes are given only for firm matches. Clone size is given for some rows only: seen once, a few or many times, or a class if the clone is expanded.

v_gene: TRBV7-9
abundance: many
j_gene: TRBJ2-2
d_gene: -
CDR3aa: CASSLAPTTGELFF
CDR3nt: TGTGCCAGCAGCTTAGCGCCGACAACCGGGGAGCTGTTTTTT

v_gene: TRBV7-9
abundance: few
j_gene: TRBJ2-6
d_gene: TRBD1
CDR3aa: CASSPPGQRNSGANVLTF
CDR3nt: TGTGCCAGCAGCCCTCCGGGACAGAGAAACTCTGGGGCCAACGTCCTGACTTTC

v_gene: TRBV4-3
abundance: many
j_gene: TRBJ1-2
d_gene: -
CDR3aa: CASSQEPTNYGYTF
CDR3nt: TGCGCCAGCAGCCAAGAGCCCACTAACTATGGCTACACCTTC

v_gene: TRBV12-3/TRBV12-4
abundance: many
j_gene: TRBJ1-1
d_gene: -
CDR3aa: CASSLRVRDTEAFF
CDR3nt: TGTGCCAGCAGTTTAAGAGTCAGAGACACTGAAGCTTTCTTT

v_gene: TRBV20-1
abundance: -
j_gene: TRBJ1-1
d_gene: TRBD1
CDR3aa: CSVTGVMNTEAFF
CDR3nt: TGCAGTGTTACAGGGGTGATGAACACTGAAGCTTTCTTT

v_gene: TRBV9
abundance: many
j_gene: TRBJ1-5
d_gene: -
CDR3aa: CASSVGVTPGQPQHF
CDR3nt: TGTGCCAGCAGCGTAGGGGTGACTCCAGGGCAGCCCCAGCATTTT

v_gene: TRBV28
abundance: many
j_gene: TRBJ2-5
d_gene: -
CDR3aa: CASSVLEQPQGAQYF
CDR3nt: TGTGCCAGCAGCGTTTTAGAACAGCCACAAGGGGCCCAGTACTTC

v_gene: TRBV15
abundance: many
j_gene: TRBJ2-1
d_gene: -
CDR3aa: CATSRDLSSYNEQFF
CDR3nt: TGTGCCACCAGCAGAGATCTTAGCTCCTACAATGAGCAGTTCTTC

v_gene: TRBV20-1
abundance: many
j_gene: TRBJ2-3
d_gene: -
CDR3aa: CSASSVSTKSTDTQYF
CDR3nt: TGCAGTGCTAGCTCCGTCTCGACAAAGAGCACAGATACGCAGTATTTT

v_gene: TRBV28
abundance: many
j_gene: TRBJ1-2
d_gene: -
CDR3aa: CASSPGLKQSYGYTF
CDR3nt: TGTGCCAGCAGTCCCGGACTTAAGCAGTCCTATGGCTACACCTTC

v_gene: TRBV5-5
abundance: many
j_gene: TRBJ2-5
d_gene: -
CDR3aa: CASSLYRGQETTQYF
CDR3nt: TGTGCCAGCAGCTTGTACCGGGGCCAGGAGACGACCCAGTACTTC